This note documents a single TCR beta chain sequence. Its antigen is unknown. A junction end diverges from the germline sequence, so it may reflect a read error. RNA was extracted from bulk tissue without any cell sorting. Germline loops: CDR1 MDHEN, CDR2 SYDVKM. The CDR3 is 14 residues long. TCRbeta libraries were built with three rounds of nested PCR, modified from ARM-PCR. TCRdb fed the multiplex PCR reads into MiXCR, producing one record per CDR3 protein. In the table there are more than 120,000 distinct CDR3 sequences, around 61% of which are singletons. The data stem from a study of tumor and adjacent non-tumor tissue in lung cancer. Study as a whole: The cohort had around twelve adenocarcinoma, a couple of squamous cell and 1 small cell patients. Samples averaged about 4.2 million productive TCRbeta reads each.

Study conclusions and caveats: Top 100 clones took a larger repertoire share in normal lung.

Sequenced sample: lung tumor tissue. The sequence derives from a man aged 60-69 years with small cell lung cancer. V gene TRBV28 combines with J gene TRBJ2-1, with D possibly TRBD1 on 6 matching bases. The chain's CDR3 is CASSSSLGDNGQFF. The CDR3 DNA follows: TGTGCCAGCAGCTCGAGTTTAGGGGACAATGGGCAGTTCTTC. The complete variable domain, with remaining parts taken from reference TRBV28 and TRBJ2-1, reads DVKVTQSSRYLVKRTGEKVFLECVQDMDHENMFWYRQDPGLGLRLIYFSYDVKMKEKGDIPEGYSVSREKKERFSLILESASTNQTSMYLCASSSSLGDNGQFFGPGTRLTVL.